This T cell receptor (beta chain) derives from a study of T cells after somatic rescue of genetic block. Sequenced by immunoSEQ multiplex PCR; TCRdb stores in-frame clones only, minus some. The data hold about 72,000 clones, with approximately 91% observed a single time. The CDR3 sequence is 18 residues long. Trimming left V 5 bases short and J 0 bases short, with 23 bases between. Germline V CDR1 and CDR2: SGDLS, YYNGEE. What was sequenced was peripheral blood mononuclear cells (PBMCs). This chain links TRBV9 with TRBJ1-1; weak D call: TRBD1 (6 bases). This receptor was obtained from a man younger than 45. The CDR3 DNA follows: TGTGCCAGCAGGCCCCTTACAGGGCCCCGATCGATGAACACTGAAGCTTTCTTT. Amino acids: CASRPLTGPRSMNTEAFF.